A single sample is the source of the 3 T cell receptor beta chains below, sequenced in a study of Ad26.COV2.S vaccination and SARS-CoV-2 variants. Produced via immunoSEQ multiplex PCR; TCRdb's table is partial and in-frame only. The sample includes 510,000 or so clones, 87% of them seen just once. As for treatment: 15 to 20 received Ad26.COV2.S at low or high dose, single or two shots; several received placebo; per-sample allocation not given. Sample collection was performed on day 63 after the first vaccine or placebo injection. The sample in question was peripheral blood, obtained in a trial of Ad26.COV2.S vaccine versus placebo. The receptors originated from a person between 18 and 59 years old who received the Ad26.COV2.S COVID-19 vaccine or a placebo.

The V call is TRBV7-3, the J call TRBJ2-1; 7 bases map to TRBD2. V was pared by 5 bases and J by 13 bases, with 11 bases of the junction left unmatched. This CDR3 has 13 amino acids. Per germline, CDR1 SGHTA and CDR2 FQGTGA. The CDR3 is CASSNQGGSEQFF. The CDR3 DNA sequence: TGTGCCAGCAGCAATCAGGGCGGGAGCGAACAGTTCTTC.

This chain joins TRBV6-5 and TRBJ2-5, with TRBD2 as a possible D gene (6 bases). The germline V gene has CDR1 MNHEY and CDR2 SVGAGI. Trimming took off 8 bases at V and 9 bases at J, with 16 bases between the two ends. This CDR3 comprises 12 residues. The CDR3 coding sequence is TGTGCCAGCCATGGGGGACTCGGGGCCCAGTACTTC. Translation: CASHGGLGAQYF.

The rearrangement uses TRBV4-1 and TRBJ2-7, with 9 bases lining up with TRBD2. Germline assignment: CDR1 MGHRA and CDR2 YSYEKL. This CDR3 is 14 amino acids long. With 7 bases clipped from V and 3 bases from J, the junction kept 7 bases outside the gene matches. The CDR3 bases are TGCGCCAGCACTCCCGTTAGCGGGGGCTACGAGCAGTACTTC. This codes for CASTPVSGGYEQYF.